Presented here are 20 T cell receptor beta chains from one specimen sequenced in a study of T cells in Graves' hyperthyroidism and ophthalmopathy. TCR beta CDR3 regions were amplified from RNA. The TCR CDR3 was amplified in a first-round RT-PCR using the HTBI primer set. A single record per CDR3 protein comes from TCRdb applying MiXCR to the multiplex PCR reads. Here the sample spans hundreds of thousands of distinct CDR3 sequences, 15% to 20% being singletons. What was sequenced was blood. Receptors were obtained from a man aged 35-49 years with Graves' ophthalmopathy.

A few counts support this clonotype. The chain is built from TRBV19 and TRBJ2-1; 7 bases match TRBD1. V shed 6 bases and J 4 bases; nucleotides not matched to a gene: 3. The CDR3 is 13 amino acids. The germline V gene has CDR1 LNHDA and CDR2 SQIVND (reference sequence). The DNA for the CDR3 is TGTGCCAGTAGGAACAGGGGTTACAATGAGCAGTTCTTC. It specifies CASRNRGYNEQFF. The complete variable domain, with remaining parts taken from reference TRBV19 and TRBJ2-1, reads DGGITQSPKYLFRKEGQNVTLSCEQNLNHDAMYWYRQDPGQGLRLIYYSQIVNDFQKGDIAEGYSVSREKKESFPLTVTSAQKNPTAFYLCASRNRGYNEQFFGPGTRLTVL.

This chain joins TRBV29-1 and TRBJ2-4; D not certain. Trimming removed 8 bases at V and 9 bases at J, with 17 bases between. The germline CDR1 and CDR2 sequences are SQVTM and ANQGSEA. The CDR3 runs to 12 residues. For the CDR3, the DNA is TGCAGCTCAACCGGGTCTGAAGGCATTCAGTACTTC. Its translation: CSSTGSEGIQYF. Supplemented by reference TRBV29-1 and TRBJ2-4, the full variable domain reads SAVISQKPSRDICQRGTSLTIQCQVDSQVTMMFWYRQQPGQSLTLIATANQGSEATYESGFVIDKFPISRPNLTFSTLTVSNMSPEDSSIYLCSSTGSEGIQYFGAGTRLSVL.

The gene calls are TRBV18 and TRBJ1-2; a possible D gene is TRBD1 (5 bases). The CDR3 sequence is 14 residues long. V was trimmed by 3 bases and J by 4 bases, leaving 12 bases between them. The V gene's germline CDR1 is KGHSH and CDR2 LQKENI. This CDR3 reads CASSPDWGTYGYTF. The CDR3 DNA reads TGTGCCAGCTCACCTGATTGGGGGACCTATGGCTACACCTTC.

The V gene is TRBV27, the J gene TRBJ2-7; 10 nucleotides line up with TRBD1. The CDR3 extends over 13 amino acids. V trimming: 9 bases; J trimming: 3 bases; junction bases outside the gene matches: 5. Germline CDR1 reads MNHEY; CDR2 reads SMNVEV (reference sequence). The CDR3 is CARVGTGVYEQYF. The CDR3 nucleotides are TGTGCCAGGGTGGGGACAGGGGTCTACGAGCAGTACTTC.

This clonotype was recorded at least ten times. The chain's CDR3 is CASSPGLAGYANTGELFF. CDR3 DNA: TGTGCCAGCAGCCCTGGACTAGCGGGATACGCGAACACCGGGGAGCTGTTTTTT. The rearrangement links TRBV7-3 to TRBJ2-2; TRBD2 matches 12 bases. Germline CDR1 SGHTA, CDR2 FQGTGA. V shed 5 bases and J 0 bases; nucleotides not matched to a gene: 7. The CDR3 loop spans 18 amino acids. Looking up the rest from reference TRBV7-3 and TRBJ2-2 gives the full variable domain: GAGVSQTPSNKVTEKGKYVELRCDPISGHTALYWYRQSLGQGPEFLIYFQGTGAADDSGLPNDRFFAVRPEGSVSTLKIQRTERGDSAVYLCASSPGLAGYANTGELFFGEGSRLTVL.

This clonotype was observed a handful of times. CDR3 residues: CSVSGTAQDEQYF. In DNA, the CDR3 is TGCAGCGTATCCGGGACAGCTCAGGATGAGCAGTACTTC. The chain links TRBV29-1 to TRBJ2-7; 7 bases fit TRBD1. Germline lookup yields CDR1 SQVTM and CDR2 ANQGSEA. V was pared by 6 bases and J by 7 bases, with 12 bases of the junction left unmatched. There are 13 residues in the CDR3.

The V gene is TRBV10-3, the J gene TRBJ1-5; TRBD1 matches at 9 bases. With V trimmed by 5 bases and J by 2 bases, 4 bases remained unmatched. Germline lookup yields CDR1 ENHRY and CDR2 SYGVKD. CDR3 size: 15 residues. The CDR3 protein is CAISPQGARNQPQHF. CDR3 nucleotides: TGTGCCATCAGTCCACAGGGGGCTCGCAATCAGCCCCAGCATTTT.

The chain has TRBV7-9 and TRBJ1-2; 7 bases map to TRBD1. This CDR3 comprises 14 residues. Unmatched junction bases numbered 11, after V lost 6 bases and J lost 7 bases. The germline V gene encodes CDR1 SEHNR and CDR2 FQNEAQ (reference sequence). The CDR3 protein is CASSPTGDSGGYTF. The CDR3 coding sequence is TGTGCCAGCAGTCCTACAGGGGACTCGGGTGGCTACACCTTC. The full variable domain, in which reference TRBV7-9 and TRBJ1-2 provide the parts outside the CDR3, is DTGVSQNPRHKITKRGQNVTFRCDPISEHNRLYWYRQTLGQGPEFLTYFQNEAQLEKSRLLSDRFSAERPKGSFSTLEIQRTEQGDSAMYLCASSPTGDSGGYTFGSGTRLTVV.

The chain links TRBV19 to TRBJ2-7; 9 bases match TRBD2. The CDR3 sequence is 18 residues long. With V trimmed by 3 bases and J by 9 bases, 21 bases remained unmatched. Germline CDR1 LNHDA, CDR2 SQIVND (reference sequence). CDR3 in DNA: TGTGCCAGTAGTATCCTCCCCCCTATCGCGGGAGGGCCTGTTATGCAGTACTTC. Translated, it gives CASSILPPIAGGPVMQYF.

There are a few counts of this clonotype. The V and J genes are TRBV6-2 or TRBV6-3 and TRBJ1-6; D remains ambiguous. V was cut by 0 bases and J by 5 bases, with 5 bases left in between. In germline, CDR1 is MNHEY, CDR2 SVGEGT. This CDR3 comprises 14 residues. DNA of the CDR3: TGTGCCAGCAGTTACTCTCAGAATAATTCACCCCTCCACTTT. It translates to CASSYSQNNSPLHF.

This clonotype was recorded at least ten times. The CDR3 coding sequence is TGTGCCAGTAGTATCAAACTTGCCCCCGGGACAGGGGGGTCTGAAGCTTTCTTT. Protein product: CASSIKLAPGTGGSEAFF. The V call is TRBV19, the J call TRBJ1-1, with 11 bases fitting TRBD1. V shed 3 bases and J 6 bases; nucleotides not matched to a gene: 15. The germline V gene has CDR1 LNHDA and CDR2 SQIVND (reference sequence). The CDR3 extends over 18 amino acids.

This clonotype has more than one count but fewer than ten. The V and J genes are TRBV5-1 and TRBJ1-6; D is undetermined. The CDR3 runs to 15 residues. V lost 0 bases, J lost 8 bases, and 12 bases lay in between. Germline V gene lookup returns CDR1 SGHRS and CDR2 YFSETQ. Here the CDR3 DNA reads TGCGCCAGCAGCTTGGAGGCCCAGAGGCATTCACCCCTCCACTTT. The encoded protein is CASSLEAQRHSPLHF.

This clonotype showed up many times. The chain recombines TRBV7-3 with TRBJ2-3; D may be TRBD2 (5 bases). This CDR3 is 14 amino acids long. Trimming took off 4 bases at V and 4 bases at J, with 12 bases between the two ends. Per the germline V gene, CDR1 is SGHTA and CDR2 is FQGTGA. As DNA, the CDR3 is TGTGCCAGCAGCTCAACGGGGAGCGCAGATACGCAGTATTTT. Protein product: CASSSTGSADTQYF.

This clonotype was detected a few times. The J gene is TRBJ1-2, the V gene TRBV4-1, with 8 nucleotides matching TRBD1. Germline V gene data show CDR1 as MGHRA and CDR2 as YSYEKL. This CDR3 has 15 residues. Trimming removed 1 base from V and 7 bases from J; junction bases left unmatched: 8. For the CDR3, the DNA is TGCGCCAGCAGCCAAGGCCCAGGGGGCGTTTTTGGCTACACCTTC. Encoded protein: CASSQGPGGVFGYTF.

This chain links TRBV12-3 or TRBV12-4 with TRBJ1-1, with a weak D call TRBD1 (5 bases). CDR3 length: 13 amino acids. The V end was cut by 3 bases, the J end by 11 bases, with 16 bases between. CDR3 bases: TGTGCCAGCAGTTTCGTTGGGGACCCGAGGGCTTTCTTT. Protein product: CASSFVGDPRAFF.

This clonotype was detected only a few times. This rearrangement joins TRBV4-1 to TRBJ2-7; 13 bases agree with TRBD2. CDR1 MGHRA and CDR2 YSYEKL come from the germline V gene. Trimming took 1 base from V and 4 from J; bases not matched to a gene: 1. The CDR3 spans 15 residues. The CDR3 DNA reads TGCGCCAGCAGCCAAGGGACTAGCGGGGGATACGAGCAGTACTTC. As protein: CASSQGTSGGYEQYF.

The chain employs TRBV7-2 and TRBJ2-1; TRBD2 matches 12 bases. The junction had 7 bases not matched to a gene; V was cut back by 5 bases and J by 8 bases. Germline loops: CDR1 SGHTA, CDR2 FQGNSA. The CDR3 is 15 amino acids. CDR3 residues: CASSPRTSGTHEQFF. In DNA, the CDR3 is TGTGCCAGCAGCCCGAGGACTAGCGGGACCCATGAGCAGTTCTTC.

This clonotype was recorded many times. This chain links TRBV30 with TRBJ1-1; 9 bases are shared with TRBD1. The CDR3 runs to 12 residues. The trim removed 7 bases at V and 3 bases at J, leaving 3 bases unmatched. Germline loops: CDR1 GTSNPN, CDR2 SVGIG (reference sequence). The CDR3 sequence: CALTGGDTEAFF. In DNA, the CDR3 is TGTGCCTTGACAGGGGGTGACACTGAAGCTTTCTTT.

This clonotype was counted a few times. The rearrangement uses TRBV20-1 and TRBJ2-3, with 8 positions matching TRBD2. CDR1 and CDR2 (germline): DFQATT, SNEGSKA (reference sequence). This CDR3 is 15 amino acids long. V was clipped by 6 bases and J by 1 base; unmatched bases: 9. The CDR3 region has the DNA TGCAGTGCGAGAAAAACAGCGGGAGGCACAGATACGCAGTATTTT. Translation gives CSARKTAGGTDTQYF.

This chain connects TRBV14 to TRBJ2-5; 8 bases fit TRBD1. The J segment lost 3 bases and the V segment lost 4 bases, leaving 7 bases of the junction unmatched. The germline CDR1 and CDR2 sequences are SGHDN and FVKESK. CDR3 length equals 15 residues. The CDR3 region is CASSRSPGQEETQYF. The CDR3 nucleotides read TGTGCCAGCAGCCGCTCCCCGGGACAGGAAGAGACCCAGTACTTC. Drawing the rest from reference TRBV14 and TRBJ2-5, the complete variable domain is EAGVTQFPSHSVIEKGQTVTLRCDPISGHDNLYWYRRVMGKEIKFLLHFVKESKQDESGMPNNRFLAERTGGTYSTLKVQPAELEDSGVYFCASSRSPGQEETQYFGPGTRLLVL.